These 21 T cell receptor beta chains were sequenced from one sample in a study of blood T cell repertoires in COVID-19. Repertoires were generated with immunoSEQ multiplex PCR, while TCRdb's copy carries only in-frame clones and drops some. The data hold around 120,000 clones, with more than 65% observed a single time. The sample was peripheral blood. The source of these receptors is a woman in her 70s with acute or convalescent COVID-19.

This clone was counted a few times. This chain links TRBV6-6 with TRBJ2-3; TRBD2 aligns across 10 bases. Germline trimming cut 10 bases from V and 5 bases from J; bases unmatched to any gene: 12. CDR1 MNHNY and CDR2 SVGAGI come from the germline V gene (reference sequence). There are 15 residues in the CDR3. The CDR3 is CAILAAGGKVDTQYF. The CDR3 DNA is TGTGCCATCCTCGCAGCGGGGGGGAAGGTAGATACGCAGTATTTT.

The rearrangement uses TRBV7-6 and TRBJ2-3; 9 bases align to TRBD2. Germline lookup yields CDR1 SGHVS and CDR2 FNYEAQ. CDR3 length: 15 amino acids. V lost 2 bases to trimming and J lost 2 bases; unmatched junction nucleotides: 2. The CDR3 DNA follows: TGTGCCAGCAGCTTACTAGCGGGGACCACAGATACGCAGTATTTT. It codes for CASSLLAGTTDTQYF.

The CDR3 spells CASSQVLSGNTIYF. DNA for the CDR3: TGCGCCAGCAGCCAAGTTCTCTCTGGAAACACCATATATTTT. This chain links TRBV4-3 with TRBJ1-3; no firm D call. V was clipped by 1 base and J by 0 bases, with 4 bases between them. The germline V gene encodes CDR1 LGHNA and CDR2 YSLEER. The CDR3 runs to 14 residues.

This rearrangement joins TRBV13 to TRBJ1-1; D ambiguous. The CDR3 sequence is 14 residues long. Trimming shortened V by 1 base and J by 0 bases, and 6 bases separated the two germline ends. Germline V gives CDR1 PRHDT, CDR2 FYEKMQ (reference sequence). CDR3 sequence (DNA): TGTGCCAGCAGCTTAGCGGGTATGAACACTGAAGCTTTCTTT. Its translation: CASSLAGMNTEAFF.

V and J are TRBV7-9 and TRBJ2-3; TRBD1 matches 7 bases. There are 13 residues in the CDR3. Germline V gives CDR1 SEHNR, CDR2 FQNEAQ (reference sequence). V lost 4 bases to trimming and J lost 3 bases; unmatched junction nucleotides: 1. CDR3: CASSWGQTDTQYF. The CDR3 DNA reads as TGTGCCAGCAGCTGGGGACAGACAGATACGCAGTATTTT.

On this clone: A junction boundary mismatches the germline segment, possibly from a read error. The chain employs TRBV24-1 and TRBJ2-3; unclear D gene. Germline V lookup: CDR1 KGHDR, CDR2 SFDVKD. The CDR3 spans 13 residues. The CDR3 spells CATSDFGTDTQYF. The CDR3 nucleotides read TGTGCCACCAGTGATTTTGGCACCGATACGCAGTATTTT.

The J gene is TRBJ2-1, the V gene TRBV5-6; D is unclear. Germline V gives CDR1 SGHDT, CDR2 YYEEEE. This CDR3 is 15 amino acids long. V lost 0 bases and J 2 bases, leaving 9 bases between the germline ends. The CDR3 DNA is TGTGCCAGCAGCTTGGACATTGAGGCCTACAATGAGCAGTTCTTC. Its translation is CASSLDIEAYNEQFF.

This clone showed up just a few times. The J gene is TRBJ2-5, the V gene TRBV4-3, with TRBD1 matching over 7 bases. V dropped 5 bases and J dropped 7; count of bases not matched to a gene: 10. CDR1 is LGHNA, CDR2 YSLEER, per germline. The CDR3 contains 14 residues. This CDR3 reads CASSNSDRSRTQYF. CDR3 nucleotides: TGCGCCAGCAGCAACTCGGACAGGTCTCGGACCCAGTACTTC.

The chain combines TRBV2 with TRBJ1-4; 8 nucleotides align to TRBD1. The germline CDR1 and CDR2 sequences are SNHLY and FYNNEI. V lost 1 base and J lost 8; bases outside the gene matches: 6. The CDR3 runs to 15 residues. The CDR3 loop is CASSEGTGLGEKLFF. The DNA of the CDR3 is TGTGCCAGCAGTGAAGGGACAGGGCTGGGAGAAAAACTGTTTTTT. The full variable domain, in which reference TRBV2 and TRBJ1-4 provide the parts outside the CDR3, is EPEVTQTPSHQVTQMGQEVILRCVPISNHLYFYWYRQILGQKVEFLVSFYNNEISEKSEIFDDQFSVERPDGSNFTLKIRSTKLEDSAMYFCASSEGTGLGEKLFFGSGTQLSVL.

The chain has TRBV6-5 and TRBJ1-6; no definite D call. V was pared by 0 bases and J by 5 bases, with 11 bases between. The V gene's germline CDR1 is MNHEY and CDR2 SVGAGI. This CDR3 region has 16 residues. CDR3 amino acids: CASSYSSRRDNSPLHF. CDR3 bases: TGTGCCAGCAGTTACTCGTCACGGCGGGATAATTCACCCCTCCACTTT.

The V and J genes are TRBV6-5 and TRBJ2-1; a weak D match, TRBD2 (5 bases). CDR1 MNHEY and CDR2 SVGAGI come from the germline V gene. The V end lost 6 bases, the J end lost 1 base, and 7 bases lay between the germline ends. This CDR3 is built from 13 residues. The chain's CDR3 is CASREESYNEQFF. The DNA of the CDR3 is TGTGCCAGCAGGGAGGAATCCTACAATGAGCAGTTCTTC.

V usage is TRBV28 and J usage is TRBJ2-1; 13 positions match TRBD2. With 2 bases clipped from V and 2 bases from J, the junction kept 0 bases outside the gene matches. Germline CDR1 MDHEN, CDR2 SYDVKM. The CDR3 length is 16 residues. Here the CDR3 reads CASSLGLAGAYNEQFF. The CDR3 DNA follows: TGTGCCAGCAGTTTAGGACTAGCGGGGGCCTACAATGAGCAGTTCTTC.

The chain joins TRBV3-1 (or the pseudogene TRBV3-2) to TRBJ2-7, with D uncertain. Deletions cut 3 bases from V and 4 bases from J, with 7 bases between. The CDR3 loop spans 12 amino acids. Germline-derived CDR1 and CDR2 are LGHDT and YNNKEL (reference sequence). The CDR3: CASSHFSYEQYF. The CDR3 bases are TGTGCCAGCAGCCATTTCTCGTACGAGCAGTACTTC.

V is TRBV7-2 and J is TRBJ2-3, with a weak D call TRBD2 (5 bases). V was pared by 4 bases and J by 8 bases, with 10 bases between. CDR3 length: 12 amino acids. The germline V gene encodes CDR1 SGHTA and CDR2 FQGNSA. DNA for the CDR3: TGTGCCAGCAGCTCAGGACTCGGTACGCAGTATTTT. Amino acids: CASSSGLGTQYF.

The chain carries TRBV11-2 and TRBJ1-2, with D tentatively TRBD1 (5 bases). Germline-derived CDR1 and CDR2 are SGHAT and FQNNGV. The CDR3 loop spans 12 amino acids. Trimming cost V 0 bases and J 6 bases, with 5 bases left between them. CDR3 bases: TGTGCCAGCAGCTTAGAAGGGGATGGCTACACCTTC. Translating gives CASSLEGDGYTF.

The chain joins TRBV28 to TRBJ2-1; TRBD2 aligns across 9 bases. From germline, CDR1 is MDHEN and CDR2 SYDVKM. V lost 4 bases to trimming and J lost 4 bases; unmatched junction nucleotides: 5. CDR3 length: 15 residues. CDR3 in amino acids: CASSSRGREYNEQFF. CDR3 DNA: TGTGCCAGCAGTTCCCGCGGGAGGGAGTACAATGAGCAGTTCTTC. Full variable domain (rest looked up from reference TRBV28 and TRBJ2-1): DVKVTQSSRYLVKRTGEKVFLECVQDMDHENMFWYRQDPGLGLRLIYFSYDVKMKEKGDIPEGYSVSREKKERFSLILESASTNQTSMYLCASSSRGREYNEQFFGPGTRLTVL.

The chain has TRBV6-4 and TRBJ2-3; 8 nucleotides agree with TRBD1. J gave up 3 bases and V 2 bases, and 4 bases lay outside the gene matches. The CDR3 totals 15 residues. From germline, CDR1 is MRHNA and CDR2 SNTAGT. The chain's CDR3 is CASSDGQGATDTQYF. CDR3 DNA: TGTGCCAGCAGTGACGGGCAGGGGGCAACAGATACGCAGTATTTT.

This chain uses TRBV29-1 with TRBJ1-3; 8 bases map to TRBD1. Unmatched junction bases numbered 2, after V lost 1 base and J lost 3 bases. The CDR3 length is 14 residues. Germline V gene lookup returns CDR1 SQVTM and CDR2 ANQGSEA. The CDR3 is CSVEAGTGGNTIYF. Here the CDR3 DNA reads TGCAGCGTTGAAGCGGGGACAGGTGGAAACACCATATATTTT.

This clone was seen a handful of times. The chain uses TRBV7-8 and TRBJ2-7; 9 nucleotides match TRBD2. This CDR3 region has 15 residues. Trimming took 1 base from V and 4 from J; bases not matched to a gene: 5. CDR1 SGHVS and CDR2 FQNEAQ come from the germline V gene. The CDR3 DNA reads as TGTGCCAGCAGCTTAGTTGCGGGAGGGGGGTACGAGCAGTACTTC. This translates into CASSLVAGGGYEQYF.

The J gene is TRBJ2-1, the V gene TRBV9; TRBD1 agrees at 7 bases. The germline CDR1 and CDR2 sequences are SGDLS and YYNGEE. This CDR3 spans 15 amino acids. V shed 0 bases and J 8 bases; nucleotides not matched to a gene: 8. The CDR3 sequence: CASSVDQGVVDEQFF. The CDR3 coding sequence is TGTGCCAGCAGCGTAGATCAGGGGGTGGTAGATGAGCAGTTCTTC.

The J gene is TRBJ2-6, the V gene TRBV18; D is possibly TRBD1 (6 bases). Germline V gene sequence: CDR1 KGHSH, CDR2 LQKENI. This CDR3 is 18 amino acids long. V was trimmed by 0 bases and J by 4 bases, leaving 16 bases between them. CDR3 in amino acids: CASSPPLQGPGGANVLTF. The CDR3 DNA sequence: TGTGCCAGCTCACCACCTCTACAGGGCCCAGGGGGGGCCAACGTCCTGACTTTC.